These T cell receptor beta chains were read from a single sample in a study of T cell repertoires in ileal Crohn's disease. The repertoire was sequenced with immunoSEQ multiplex PCR; TCRdb's copy has only in-frame clones and lacks some. The profile shows about 62,000 clones, 85% to 90% of them singletons. Sequenced: ileal tissue. The origin of the receptors is an adult with Crohn's disease. The CDR3 runs from the conserved cysteine through the conserved F or W. The D gene is left open where the match is weak. Where a row states a size, it is once, few, many or the class of an expanded clone; other rows omit it.

J gene: TRBJ1-4
D gene: -
clone size: -
V gene: TRBV29-1
CDR3 DNA: TGCAGCGCTGGGGGCGGAACAACTAATGAAAAACTGTTTTTT
CDR3 protein: CSAGGGTTNEKLFF

J gene: TRBJ1-1
D gene: TRBD1
clone size: -
V gene: TRBV4-1
CDR3 DNA: TGCGCCAGCAGCCACGGGAAAGGACAGGGGGAGCTCGACACTGAAGCTTTCTTT
CDR3 protein: CASSHGKGQGELDTEAFF

J gene: TRBJ1-2
D gene: -
clone size: -
V gene: TRBV10-3
CDR3 DNA: TGTGCCATCAGGCTCGGTGCAGGGAACTATGGCTACACCTTC
CDR3 protein: CAIRLGAGNYGYTF

J gene: TRBJ1-3
D gene: -
clone size: -
V gene: TRBV5-1
CDR3 DNA: TGCGCCAGCAGCTTGGAGTCCCCAGGGCTTGGAAACACCATATATTTT
CDR3 protein: CASSLESPGLGNTIYF

J gene: TRBJ1-6
D gene: -
clone size: -
V gene: TRBV6-1
CDR3 DNA: TGTGCCAGTACTCGGTACACGGGTGATTCACCCCTCCACTTT
CDR3 protein: CASTRYTGDSPLHF

J gene: TRBJ1-2
D gene: -
clone size: -
V gene: TRBV15
CDR3 DNA: TGTGCCACCAGCAGAGCCCGGGACTCTTATGGCTACACCTTC
CDR3 protein: CATSRARDSYGYTF

J gene: TRBJ2-3
D gene: -
clone size: -
V gene: TRBV27
CDR3 DNA: TGTGCCAGCACCCCTTCCCCCCAGGGGCGCGGCACAGATACGCAGTATTTT
CDR3 protein: CASTPSPQGRGTDTQYF

J gene: TRBJ1-5
D gene: TRBD1
clone size: -
V gene: TRBV7-9
CDR3 DNA: TGTGCCAGCAGTAGTACAGGGGCCTCGCATCAGCCCCAGCATTTT
CDR3 protein: CASSSTGASHQPQHF

J gene: TRBJ1-2
D gene: TRBD1
clone size: -
V gene: TRBV5-1
CDR3 DNA: TGCGCCAGCAGCTTACAGGGGTTGGTTGAGGGCTACACCTTC
CDR3 protein: CASSLQGLVEGYTF

J gene: TRBJ2-1
D gene: TRBD1
clone size: -
V gene: TRBV18
CDR3 DNA: TGTGCCAGCTCGCTTACAACCGGGACAGGGATTGATAGAAATGAGCAGTTCTTC
CDR3 protein: CASSLTTGTGIDRNEQFF

J gene: TRBJ1-2
D gene: -
clone size: -
V gene: TRBV6-4
CDR3 DNA: TGTGCCAGCGGTTCCGCCGATCCTTCAGTCCGATATGGCTACACCTTC
CDR3 protein: CASGSADPSVRYGYTF

J gene: TRBJ2-6
D gene: -
clone size: -
V gene: TRBV28
CDR3 DNA: TGTGCCAGCACCAAAGACAGCACAATCTCTGGGGCCAACGTCCTGACTTTC
CDR3 protein: CASTKDSTISGANVLTF

J gene: TRBJ1-5
D gene: -
clone size: -
V gene: TRBV11-2
CDR3 DNA: TGTGCCAGCAGCTTAGAACAGGGACCAAATCAGCCCCAGCATTTT
CDR3 protein: CASSLEQGPNQPQHF

J gene: TRBJ1-5
D gene: TRBD1
clone size: once
V gene: TRBV5-1
CDR3 DNA: TGCGCCAGCAGCGTACAGGGGGCAGAGGAGCCCCAGCATTTT
CDR3 protein: CASSVQGAEEPQHF

J gene: TRBJ1-2
D gene: -
clone size: -
V gene: TRBV9
CDR3 DNA: TGTGCCAGCAGCGGGACGTCGTCGGGGGGCGCGTCTGGCTACACCTTC
CDR3 protein: CASSGTSSGGASGYTF

J gene: TRBJ1-5
D gene: -
clone size: -
V gene: TRBV27
CDR3 DNA: TGTGCCAGCAGTTTATTCGCCCAGGGGATGGGTCAACCCCAGCATTTT
CDR3 protein: CASSLFAQGMGQPQHF

J gene: TRBJ2-1
D gene: TRBD1
clone size: -
V gene: TRBV19
CDR3 DNA: TGTGCCAGTAGTACCCCGGGACAGCATAAATCCTACAATGAGCAGTTCTTC
CDR3 protein: CASSTPGQHKSYNEQFF

J gene: TRBJ2-7
D gene: TRBD2
clone size: -
V gene: TRBV13
CDR3 DNA: TGTGCCAGCAGCCGGGGACTAGTGAACTACGAGCAGTACTTC
CDR3 protein: CASSRGLVNYEQYF

J gene: TRBJ2-1
D gene: TRBD2
clone size: -
V gene: TRBV7-2
CDR3 DNA: TGTGCCAGCAGCTTATCGGCAGCGGGAGTTCAGCATGAGCAGTTCTTC
CDR3 protein: CASSLSAAGVQHEQFF

J gene: TRBJ2-3
D gene: -
clone size: -
V gene: TRBV19
CDR3 DNA: TGTGCCAGTAGTATTATCGCGGGCACAGATACGCAGTATTTT
CDR3 protein: CASSIIAGTDTQYF

J gene: TRBJ1-1
D gene: -
clone size: few
V gene: TRBV7-6
CDR3 DNA: TGTGCCAGCAGTGCATCGGGGGGCACTGAAGCTTTCTTT
CDR3 protein: CASSASGGTEAFF

J gene: TRBJ2-2
D gene: -
clone size: -
V gene: TRBV2
CDR3 DNA: TGTGCCAGCATCGGGACAACGAACACCGGGGAGCTGTTTTTT
CDR3 protein: CASIGTTNTGELFF

J gene: TRBJ2-5
D gene: -
clone size: -
V gene: TRBV20-1
CDR3 DNA: TGCAGTGCCCTGAGGTCTGAGACCCAGTACTTC
CDR3 protein: CSALRSETQYF

J gene: TRBJ1-3
D gene: TRBD1
clone size: -
V gene: TRBV5-1
CDR3 DNA: TGCGCCAGCAGCTTCGGACAGGGGGCATCTGGAAACACCATATATTTT
CDR3 protein: CASSFGQGASGNTIYF

J gene: TRBJ2-3
D gene: -
clone size: -
V gene: TRBV5-1
CDR3 DNA: TGCGCCAGCAGCTTCCCGGGGGCAGATACGCAGTATTTT
CDR3 protein: CASSFPGADTQYF

J gene: TRBJ1-2
D gene: -
clone size: -
V gene: TRBV7-8
CDR3 DNA: TGTGCCAGCAGCTTATTACCTGGACAGACGAACTATGGCTACACCTTC
CDR3 protein: CASSLLPGQTNYGYTF

J gene: TRBJ1-1
D gene: -
clone size: -
V gene: TRBV19
CDR3 DNA: TGTGCCAGTAGTCCCCGGGGGGGGGTTCTGATGAACACTGAAGCTTTCTTT
CDR3 protein: CASSPRGGVLMNTEAFF

J gene: TRBJ1-1
D gene: -
clone size: -
V gene: TRBV15
CDR3 DNA: TGTGCCACCAGCCAAGGGAGGGCTGAAGCTTTCTTT
CDR3 protein: CATSQGRAEAFF

J gene: TRBJ2-5
D gene: -
clone size: -
V gene: TRBV5-1
CDR3 DNA: TGCGCCAGCAGCACCACCTTGGACTTGGTCGAGACCCAGTACTTC
CDR3 protein: CASSTTLDLVETQYF

J gene: TRBJ1-2
D gene: TRBD1
clone size: -
V gene: TRBV2
CDR3 DNA: TGTGCCAGCAGGGAAGACAGGGGGTGGGGTGGCTACACCTTC
CDR3 protein: CASREDRGWGGYTF

J gene: TRBJ1-1
D gene: -
clone size: -
V gene: TRBV13
CDR3 DNA: TGTGCCAGCAGCCTCAGGGGTGCGAACACTGAAGCTTTCTTT
CDR3 protein: CASSLRGANTEAFF

J gene: TRBJ2-1
D gene: TRBD2
clone size: -
V gene: TRBV19
CDR3 DNA: TGTGCCAGTAGGGCGGGAGCAGGCAATGAGCAGTTCTTC
CDR3 protein: CASRAGAGNEQFF

J gene: TRBJ2-7
D gene: TRBD2
clone size: -
V gene: TRBV5-6
CDR3 DNA: TGTGCCACCTCCGGACTAGCGGACTACGAGCAGTACTTC
CDR3 protein: CATSGLADYEQYF

J gene: TRBJ1-1
D gene: -
clone size: once
V gene: TRBV9
CDR3 DNA: TGTGCCAGCAGCGTATCACAGGGAGCTTTCTTT
CDR3 protein: CASSVSQGAFF

J gene: TRBJ1-5
D gene: -
clone size: -
V gene: TRBV19
CDR3 DNA: TGTGCCAGTAGTCCGGCGGGCAATCAGCCCCAGCATTTT
CDR3 protein: CASSPAGNQPQHF

J gene: TRBJ2-1
D gene: TRBD2
clone size: -
V gene: TRBV19
CDR3 DNA: TGTGCCAGTAGTATACTAGCGGGAGGCAATGAGCAGTTCTTC
CDR3 protein: CASSILAGGNEQFF

J gene: TRBJ2-7
D gene: -
clone size: -
V gene: TRBV11-3
CDR3 DNA: TGTGCCAGCAGCGCCCAGGGGGGATTGGCGTTGGAGTACTTC
CDR3 protein: CASSAQGGLALEYF

J gene: TRBJ2-7
D gene: -
clone size: -
V gene: TRBV4-1
CDR3 DNA: TGCGCCAGCAGCCAAGTCGTGGCCGGAGCGTACGAGCAGTACTTC
CDR3 protein: CASSQVVAGAYEQYF